A selection of T cell receptor beta chains follows, all from one sample in a study of CD8 T cells in ankylosing spondylitis. TCRdb re-called the 5' RACE reads through MiXCR, storing one row per CDR3 protein. The table lists fewer than 250,000 distinct CDR3 sequences, approximately 24% of them singletons. Sequencing was done on a sample of blood, either unsorted or a sorted T cell fraction (not recorded which). The receptors shown here come from a male donor with ankylosing spondylitis or in good health (not recorded which). The CDR3 runs from the conserved cysteine through the conserved F or W. A D gene is named only where the DNA matches it firmly. Clone size is given for some rows only: seen once, a few or many times, or a class if the clone is expanded.

D gene: TRBD2
clone size: -
J gene: TRBJ2-1
V gene: TRBV11-2
CDR3 DNA: TGTGCCAGCAGCTATACGGTAGCGGGAGGCTCCTATCCCAATGAGCAGTTCTTC
CDR3 protein: CASSYTVAGGSYPNEQFF

D gene: TRBD2
clone size: -
J gene: TRBJ2-5
V gene: TRBV5-1
CDR3 DNA: TGCGCCAGCAGCTTACTAGCGGGGACCCAAGAGACCCAGTACTTC
CDR3 protein: CASSLLAGTQETQYF

D gene: TRBD2
clone size: many
J gene: TRBJ2-1
V gene: TRBV6-2/TRBV6-3
CDR3 DNA: TGTGCCAGCAGTTACTCGGGGGGGGTTTCAACGGGTGAGCAGTTCTTC
CDR3 protein: CASSYSGGVSTGEQFF

D gene: -
clone size: -
J gene: TRBJ2-7
V gene: TRBV7-2
CDR3 DNA: TGTGCCAGCAGCTTAGAGGTGAGCTCCTACGAGCAGTACTTC
CDR3 protein: CASSLEVSSYEQYF

D gene: TRBD1
clone size: many
J gene: TRBJ2-2
V gene: TRBV7-2
CDR3 DNA: TGTGCCAGCAGGATAGGACAGGGGGGAATGGGGGAGCTGTTTTTT
CDR3 protein: CASRIGQGGMGELFF

D gene: -
clone size: many
J gene: TRBJ1-3
V gene: TRBV29-1
CDR3 DNA: TGCAGCGTAGCGGACATCTCTGGAAACACCATATATTTT
CDR3 protein: CSVADISGNTIYF

D gene: -
clone size: many
J gene: TRBJ1-6
V gene: TRBV5-1
CDR3 DNA: TGCGCCAGCAGCTTGGAACACAGGAATAATTCACCCCTCCACTTT
CDR3 protein: CASSLEHRNNSPLHF

D gene: TRBD1
clone size: few
J gene: TRBJ2-7
V gene: TRBV29-1
CDR3 DNA: TGCAGCGTTGTGCAGGGGACAGCCTTGAGTGAGCAGTACTTC
CDR3 protein: CSVVQGTALSEQYF

D gene: -
clone size: few
J gene: TRBJ2-7
V gene: TRBV20-1
CDR3 DNA: TGCAGTGCTCCCAAACAGGGAAGCTCCTACGAGCAGTACTTC
CDR3 protein: CSAPKQGSSYEQYF

D gene: -
clone size: -
J gene: TRBJ2-1
V gene: TRBV25-1
CDR3 DNA: TGTGCCAGCAGTCCGAGGGTCAATGAGCAGTTCTTC
CDR3 protein: CASSPRVNEQFF

D gene: -
clone size: many
J gene: TRBJ2-4
V gene: TRBV12-3/TRBV12-4
CDR3 DNA: TGTGCCAGCCAACAGGGTGGGAGAGGGAACATTCAGTACTTC
CDR3 protein: CASQQGGRGNIQYF

D gene: TRBD2
clone size: -
J gene: TRBJ2-1
V gene: TRBV20-1
CDR3 DNA: TGCAGTGCTTGGACTAGCAATGAGCAGTTCTTC
CDR3 protein: CSAWTSNEQFF

D gene: -
clone size: -
J gene: TRBJ1-5
V gene: TRBV20-1
CDR3 DNA: TGCAGTGCTAGTACCAGGGCTCTCAATCAGCCCCAGCATTTT
CDR3 protein: CSASTRALNQPQHF

D gene: -
clone size: many
J gene: TRBJ1-4
V gene: TRBV5-1
CDR3 DNA: TGCGCCAGCAGTTCGGGGGACGGGGAAAAACTGTTTTTT
CDR3 protein: CASSSGDGEKLFF

D gene: TRBD1
clone size: many
J gene: TRBJ1-2
V gene: TRBV5-6
CDR3 DNA: TGTGCCAGCAGCTTGATGGGACAGATAGGCTATGGCTACACCTTC
CDR3 protein: CASSLMGQIGYGYTF

D gene: TRBD1
clone size: many
J gene: TRBJ2-7
V gene: TRBV6-1
CDR3 DNA: TGTGCCAGCAGTGAACTGGGACAGGGGCGCTACGAGCAGTACTTC
CDR3 protein: CASSELGQGRYEQYF

D gene: TRBD2
clone size: many
J gene: TRBJ2-5
V gene: TRBV4-2
CDR3 DNA: TGTGCCAGCAGCCAAGATCCCCTAGCGGGAGGGCAAGAGACCCAGTACTTC
CDR3 protein: CASSQDPLAGGQETQYF

D gene: -
clone size: many
J gene: TRBJ1-2
V gene: TRBV5-1
CDR3 DNA: TGCGCCAGCAGCTTGCAGGGTGACTATGGCTACACCTTC
CDR3 protein: CASSLQGDYGYTF

D gene: -
clone size: -
J gene: TRBJ1-5
V gene: TRBV28
CDR3 DNA: TGTGCCAGCACTTTCGGGTTTTCGAGTATTAGCAATCAGCCCCAGCATTTT
CDR3 protein: CASTFGFSSISNQPQHF

D gene: TRBD1
clone size: many
J gene: TRBJ1-1
V gene: TRBV5-1
CDR3 DNA: TGCGCCAGCAGCTCAGTACAGGGGGCTGAAGCTTTCTTT
CDR3 protein: CASSSVQGAEAFF

D gene: -
clone size: -
J gene: TRBJ2-5
V gene: TRBV5-5
CDR3 DNA: TGTGCCAGCAGCCAATCCCTGAGTCAGGGAGAAGAGACCCAGTACTTC
CDR3 protein: CASSQSLSQGEETQYF

D gene: TRBD2
clone size: few
J gene: TRBJ2-7
V gene: TRBV18
CDR3 DNA: TGTGCCAGCTCACCACCTCATCTAGCGGGAAGATACGAGCAGTACTTC
CDR3 protein: CASSPPHLAGRYEQYF

D gene: TRBD2
clone size: many
J gene: TRBJ2-7
V gene: TRBV20-1
CDR3 DNA: TGCAGTGCTAAACCCCCTGCGGGACTAGCATCCTACGAGCAGTACTTC
CDR3 protein: CSAKPPAGLASYEQYF

D gene: TRBD2
clone size: few
J gene: TRBJ2-7
V gene: TRBV20-1
CDR3 DNA: TGCAGTGCTCCACCGAGCGCGGGAGGGCGAGAGCAGTACTTC
CDR3 protein: CSAPPSAGGREQYF

D gene: -
clone size: -
J gene: TRBJ2-2
V gene: TRBV5-5
CDR3 DNA: TGTGCCAGCAGCCCTGGGCGCGTTTTCTCCGGGGAGCTGTTTTTT
CDR3 protein: CASSPGRVFSGELFF

D gene: -
clone size: -
J gene: TRBJ1-4
V gene: TRBV4-2
CDR3 DNA: TGTGCCAGCAGCCAAGACAGAAATAATGAAAAACTGTTTTTT
CDR3 protein: CASSQDRNNEKLFF

D gene: TRBD1
clone size: once
J gene: TRBJ2-7
V gene: TRBV3-1
CDR3 DNA: TGTGCCACCTGCCAATCCCCGGGACAGAACTACGAGCAGTACTTC
CDR3 protein: CATCQSPGQNYEQYF

D gene: -
clone size: many
J gene: TRBJ2-4
V gene: TRBV20-1
CDR3 DNA: TGCAGTGCCACCGGGGAGATAGCCAAAAACATTCAGTACTTC
CDR3 protein: CSATGEIAKNIQYF

D gene: -
clone size: few
J gene: TRBJ1-4
V gene: TRBV5-6
CDR3 DNA: TGTGCCAGCAGCGGGCCCCGGTCGAGGGGTGAAAAACTGTTTTTT
CDR3 protein: CASSGPRSRGEKLFF

D gene: -
clone size: few
J gene: TRBJ2-1
V gene: TRBV20-1
CDR3 DNA: TGCAGTGCCCCAAAAAGGGGACGAGTGCATGAGCAGTTCTTC
CDR3 protein: CSAPKRGRVHEQFF

D gene: TRBD2
clone size: -
J gene: TRBJ2-1
V gene: TRBV20-1
CDR3 DNA: TGCAGTGCTAGAACTAGCGTATACTACAATGAGCAGTTCTTC
CDR3 protein: CSARTSVYYNEQFF

D gene: -
clone size: -
J gene: TRBJ2-5
V gene: TRBV20-1
CDR3 DNA: TGCAGTGCTAGGATCGAAGAGGCGGAGACCCAGTACTTC
CDR3 protein: CSARIEEAETQYF

D gene: TRBD1
clone size: many
J gene: TRBJ2-7
V gene: TRBV29-1
CDR3 DNA: TGCAGCGTTGCCGACATTGGACAGGGGGGTTACGAGCAGTACTTC
CDR3 protein: CSVADIGQGGYEQYF

D gene: TRBD2
clone size: -
J gene: TRBJ2-3
V gene: TRBV24-1
CDR3 DNA: TGTGCCACCAGCGAGGCGGGGGGGCCTGGCACAGATACGCAGTATTTT
CDR3 protein: CATSEAGGPGTDTQYF

D gene: -
clone size: few
J gene: TRBJ2-5
V gene: TRBV29-1
CDR3 DNA: TGCAGCGTTGAAGATCGGCAGGCCCAAGAGACCCAGTACTTC
CDR3 protein: CSVEDRQAQETQYF

D gene: -
clone size: many
J gene: TRBJ2-5
V gene: TRBV27
CDR3 DNA: TGTGCCAGCAGCCCAGGGTCCATTTCAGGGACCCAGTACTTC
CDR3 protein: CASSPGSISGTQYF

D gene: TRBD1
clone size: many
J gene: TRBJ2-2
V gene: TRBV4-2
CDR3 DNA: TGTGCCAGCAGCCAATTGACAGGGAACGGGGAGCTGTTTTTT
CDR3 protein: CASSQLTGNGELFF

D gene: TRBD2
clone size: -
J gene: TRBJ2-1
V gene: TRBV20-1
CDR3 DNA: TGCGGTGCTAGGGTTACTAGCGGCCCGCAGTTCTTC
CDR3 protein: CGARVTSGPQFF

D gene: TRBD1
clone size: few
J gene: TRBJ2-3
V gene: TRBV20-1
CDR3 DNA: TGCAGTGCTAGGGACAGGGTTTTAAGCACAGATACGCAGTATTTT
CDR3 protein: CSARDRVLSTDTQYF

D gene: TRBD2
clone size: -
J gene: TRBJ2-3
V gene: TRBV12-3/TRBV12-4
CDR3 DNA: TGTGCCAGCAGTTTGTGGGGGGGGAGCACAGATACGCAGTATTTT
CDR3 protein: CASSLWGGSTDTQYF

D gene: TRBD1
clone size: many
J gene: TRBJ1-4
V gene: TRBV5-1
CDR3 DNA: TGCGCCAGCAGCTTGGGGGACAGGAGAACAACTAATGAAAAACTGTTTTTT
CDR3 protein: CASSLGDRRTTNEKLFF

D gene: -
clone size: many
J gene: TRBJ1-1
V gene: TRBV5-1
CDR3 DNA: TGCGCCAGCAGCAGCCCGGGAAGGAGAGCTGAAGCTTTCTTT
CDR3 protein: CASSSPGRRAEAFF

D gene: TRBD1
clone size: many
J gene: TRBJ2-5
V gene: TRBV20-1
CDR3 DNA: TGCAGTGCTAGAGATGTACAGGGGGAGACCCAGTACTTC
CDR3 protein: CSARDVQGETQYF

D gene: -
clone size: many
J gene: TRBJ2-1
V gene: TRBV12-3/TRBV12-4
CDR3 DNA: TGTGCCAGCAGTACTGGGACAATCGATGAGCAGTTCTTC
CDR3 protein: CASSTGTIDEQFF

D gene: -
clone size: few
J gene: TRBJ1-1
V gene: TRBV20-1
CDR3 DNA: TGCAGTGCTAACGGGGATGCCACTGAAGCTTTCTTT
CDR3 protein: CSANGDATEAFF

D gene: TRBD2
clone size: many
J gene: TRBJ2-7
V gene: TRBV3-1
CDR3 DNA: TGTGCCAGCAGCCAAGAGCAGCGGGAGAGGGGCGAGCAGTACTTC
CDR3 protein: CASSQEQRERGEQYF

D gene: -
clone size: many
J gene: TRBJ2-1
V gene: TRBV5-1
CDR3 DNA: TGCGCCAGCAGCTTTCAGGGCCTGGAGGCCTACAATGAGCAGTTCTTC
CDR3 protein: CASSFQGLEAYNEQFF

D gene: TRBD2
clone size: few
J gene: TRBJ2-2
V gene: TRBV20-1
CDR3 DNA: TGCAGTGCCAGAGGGGGGGTTCGACTAGCGGGCACCGGGGAGCTGTTTTTT
CDR3 protein: CSARGGVRLAGTGELFF

D gene: TRBD1
clone size: few
J gene: TRBJ2-7
V gene: TRBV20-1
CDR3 DNA: TGCAGTGCTCTTCCGACGACAGGGCTGAACGAGCAGTACTTC
CDR3 protein: CSALPTTGLNEQYF

D gene: TRBD2
clone size: many
J gene: TRBJ2-2
V gene: TRBV11-1
CDR3 DNA: TGTGCCAGCAGACCCCCGGGACTAGCGATCGGGGAGCTGTTTTTT
CDR3 protein: CASRPPGLAIGELFF

D gene: -
clone size: -
J gene: TRBJ1-2
V gene: TRBV12-3/TRBV12-4
CDR3 DNA: TGTGCCAGCAGCGGGGCAGAAGGGAAAAAGGGCTACACCTTC
CDR3 protein: CASSGAEGKKGYTF

D gene: -
clone size: -
J gene: TRBJ2-7
V gene: TRBV9
CDR3 DNA: TGTGCCAGCAGCGTAGGCCAGGGCAAGTCCTACGAGCAGTACTTC
CDR3 protein: CASSVGQGKSYEQYF

D gene: TRBD2
clone size: -
J gene: TRBJ2-7
V gene: TRBV20-1
CDR3 DNA: TGCAGTGCTAGCAGCGGGAGAGGGTCCTACGAGCAGTACTTC
CDR3 protein: CSASSGRGSYEQYF

D gene: -
clone size: many
J gene: TRBJ2-7
V gene: TRBV20-1
CDR3 DNA: TGCAGTGCTCAGGGGCGGAGTAACCGGACCTACGAGCAGTACTTC
CDR3 protein: CSAQGRSNRTYEQYF

D gene: TRBD1
clone size: few
J gene: TRBJ2-5
V gene: TRBV29-1
CDR3 DNA: TGCAGCGTTGAACTGACAGGGGGCGGGACCCAGTACTTC
CDR3 protein: CSVELTGGGTQYF

D gene: -
clone size: many
J gene: TRBJ2-5
V gene: TRBV5-5
CDR3 DNA: TGTGCCAGCAGCGCGCCACTAGGAAGAGAGACCCAGTACTTC
CDR3 protein: CASSAPLGRETQYF

D gene: -
clone size: -
J gene: TRBJ2-7
V gene: TRBV20-1
CDR3 DNA: TGCAGTGCCACCACAGGGTCCCAGTACGAGCAGTACTTC
CDR3 protein: CSATTGSQYEQYF

D gene: TRBD2
clone size: -
J gene: TRBJ2-1
V gene: TRBV29-1
CDR3 DNA: TGCAGCGTAACGGAGGGGCTAGCGGGGTCCTACAATGAGCAGTTCTTC
CDR3 protein: CSVTEGLAGSYNEQFF

D gene: -
clone size: many
J gene: TRBJ2-7
V gene: TRBV6-5
CDR3 DNA: TGTGCCAGCAGTTACTCGAACGGGGCCCCCTACGAGCAGTACTTC
CDR3 protein: CASSYSNGAPYEQYF